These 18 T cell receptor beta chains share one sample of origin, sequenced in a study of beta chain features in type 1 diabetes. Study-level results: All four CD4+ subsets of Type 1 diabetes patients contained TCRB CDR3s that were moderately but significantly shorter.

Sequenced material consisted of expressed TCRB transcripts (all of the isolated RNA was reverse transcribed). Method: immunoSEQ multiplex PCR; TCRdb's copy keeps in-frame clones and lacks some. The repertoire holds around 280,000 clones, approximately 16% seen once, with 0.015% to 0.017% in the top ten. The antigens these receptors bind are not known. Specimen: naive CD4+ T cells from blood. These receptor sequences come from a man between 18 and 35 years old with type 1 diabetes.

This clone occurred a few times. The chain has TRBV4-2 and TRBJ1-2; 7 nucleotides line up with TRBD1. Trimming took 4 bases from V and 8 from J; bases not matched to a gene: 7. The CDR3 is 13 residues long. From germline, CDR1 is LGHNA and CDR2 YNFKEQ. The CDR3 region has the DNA TGTGCCAGCAGCCCAGCCGGGACAGACGGCTACACCTTC. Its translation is CASSPAGTDGYTF.

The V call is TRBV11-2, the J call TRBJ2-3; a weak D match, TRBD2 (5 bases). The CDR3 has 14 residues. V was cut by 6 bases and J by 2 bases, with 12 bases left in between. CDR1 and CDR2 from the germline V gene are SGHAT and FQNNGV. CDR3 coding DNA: TGTGCCAGCAGACTGACCGGGGACACAGATACGCAGTATTTT. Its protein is CASRLTGDTDTQYF.

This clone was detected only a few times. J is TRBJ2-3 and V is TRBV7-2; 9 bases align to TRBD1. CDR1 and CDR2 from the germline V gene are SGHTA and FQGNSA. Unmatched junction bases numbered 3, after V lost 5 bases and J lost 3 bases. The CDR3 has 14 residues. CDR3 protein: CASSQDRGTDTQYF. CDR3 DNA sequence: TGTGCCAGCAGCCAGGACAGGGGTACAGATACGCAGTATTTT.

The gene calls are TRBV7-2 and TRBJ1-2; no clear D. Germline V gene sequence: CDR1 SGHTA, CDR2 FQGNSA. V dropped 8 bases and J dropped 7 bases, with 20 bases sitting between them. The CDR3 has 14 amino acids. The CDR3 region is CASASSGRVGGYTF. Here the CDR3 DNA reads TGTGCCAGCGCCTCGAGCGGACGCGTAGGTGGCTACACCTTC.

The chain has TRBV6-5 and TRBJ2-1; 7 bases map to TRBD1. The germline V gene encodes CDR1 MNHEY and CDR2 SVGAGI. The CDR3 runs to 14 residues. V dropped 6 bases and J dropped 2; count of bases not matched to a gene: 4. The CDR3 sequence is CASRTGQAYNEQFF. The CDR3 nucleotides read TGTGCCAGCAGAACCGGACAGGCCTACAATGAGCAGTTCTTC.

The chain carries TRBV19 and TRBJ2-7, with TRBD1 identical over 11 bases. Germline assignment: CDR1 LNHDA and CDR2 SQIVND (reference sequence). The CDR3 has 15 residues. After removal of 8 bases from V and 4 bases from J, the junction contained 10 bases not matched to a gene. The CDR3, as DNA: TGTGCCAGTCGAGGGCGGACAGGGGGCGTTTACGAGCAGTACTTC. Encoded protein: CASRGRTGGVYEQYF.

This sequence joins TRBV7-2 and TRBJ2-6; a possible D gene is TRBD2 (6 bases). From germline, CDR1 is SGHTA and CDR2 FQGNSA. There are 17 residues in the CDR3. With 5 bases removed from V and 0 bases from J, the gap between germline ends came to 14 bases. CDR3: CASSRRRGRSGANVLTF. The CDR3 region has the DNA TGTGCCAGCAGCCGGAGGCGGGGCCGCTCTGGGGCCAACGTCCTGACTTTC.

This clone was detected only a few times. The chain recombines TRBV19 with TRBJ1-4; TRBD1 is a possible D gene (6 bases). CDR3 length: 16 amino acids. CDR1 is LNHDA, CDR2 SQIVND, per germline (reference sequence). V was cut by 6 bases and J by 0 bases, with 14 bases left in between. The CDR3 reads CASSRGQPATNEKLFF. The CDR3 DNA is TGTGCCAGTAGCCGCGGACAGCCTGCAACTAATGAAAAACTGTTTTTT.

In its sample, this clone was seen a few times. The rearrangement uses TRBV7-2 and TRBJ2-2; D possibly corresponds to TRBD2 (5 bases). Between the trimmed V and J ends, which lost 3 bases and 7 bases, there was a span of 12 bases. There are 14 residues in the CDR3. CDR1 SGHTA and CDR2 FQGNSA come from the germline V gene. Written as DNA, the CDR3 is TGTGCCAGCAGCTTCGGAACGGGAATCGGGGAGCTGTTTTTT. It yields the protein CASSFGTGIGELFF.

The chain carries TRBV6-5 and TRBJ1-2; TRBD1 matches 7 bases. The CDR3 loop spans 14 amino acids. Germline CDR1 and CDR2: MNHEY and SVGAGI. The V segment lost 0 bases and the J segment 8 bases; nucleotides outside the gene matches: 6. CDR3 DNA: TGTGCCAGCAGTTACTCGAACAGGGGTAGAGGCTACACCTTC. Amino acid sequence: CASSYSNRGRGYTF.

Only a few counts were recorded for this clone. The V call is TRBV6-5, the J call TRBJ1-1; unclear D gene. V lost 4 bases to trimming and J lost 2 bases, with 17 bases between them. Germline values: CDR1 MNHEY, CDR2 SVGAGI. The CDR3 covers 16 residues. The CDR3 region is CASSLRPEGINTEAFF. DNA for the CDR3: TGTGCCAGCAGTTTACGTCCAGAGGGTATTAACACTGAAGCTTTCTTT.

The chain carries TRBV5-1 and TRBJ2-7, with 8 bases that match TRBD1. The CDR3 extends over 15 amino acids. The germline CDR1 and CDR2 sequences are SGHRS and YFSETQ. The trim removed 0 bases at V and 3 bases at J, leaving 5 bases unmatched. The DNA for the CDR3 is TGCGCCAGCAGCTTGGGTTCGACAGGGGACTACGAGCAGTACTTC. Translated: CASSLGSTGDYEQYF.

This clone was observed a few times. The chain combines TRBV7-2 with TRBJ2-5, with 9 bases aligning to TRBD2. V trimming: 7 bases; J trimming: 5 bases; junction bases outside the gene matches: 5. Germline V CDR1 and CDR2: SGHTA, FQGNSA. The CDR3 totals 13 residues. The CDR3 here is CASKGLALETQYF. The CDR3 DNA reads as TGTGCCAGCAAGGGACTAGCATTGGAGACCCAGTACTTC.

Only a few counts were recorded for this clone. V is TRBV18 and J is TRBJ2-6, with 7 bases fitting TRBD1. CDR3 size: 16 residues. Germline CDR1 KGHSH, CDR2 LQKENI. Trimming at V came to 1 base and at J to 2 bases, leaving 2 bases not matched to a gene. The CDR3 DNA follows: TGTGCCAGCTCACCACAGGGGGCGCCTGGGGCCAACGTCCTGACTTTC. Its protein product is CASSPQGAPGANVLTF.

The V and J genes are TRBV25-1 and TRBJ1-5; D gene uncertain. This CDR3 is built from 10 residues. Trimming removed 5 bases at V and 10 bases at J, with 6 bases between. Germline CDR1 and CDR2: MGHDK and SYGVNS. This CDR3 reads CASSNSPQHF. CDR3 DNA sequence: TGTGCCAGCAGTAATAGTCCCCAGCATTTT.

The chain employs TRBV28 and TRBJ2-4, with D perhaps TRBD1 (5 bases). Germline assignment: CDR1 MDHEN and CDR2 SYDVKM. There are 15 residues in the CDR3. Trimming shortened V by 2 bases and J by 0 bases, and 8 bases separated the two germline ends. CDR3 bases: TGTGCCAGCAGTTTAAGTGGACAAGCCAAAAACATTCAGTACTTC. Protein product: CASSLSGQAKNIQYF.

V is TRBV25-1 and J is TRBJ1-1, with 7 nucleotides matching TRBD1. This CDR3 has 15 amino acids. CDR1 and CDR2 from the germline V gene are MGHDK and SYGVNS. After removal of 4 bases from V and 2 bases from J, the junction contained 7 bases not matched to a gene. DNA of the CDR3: TGTGCCAGCAGTGGCCCAGGGGGGACCAACACTGAAGCTTTCTTT. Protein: CASSGPGGTNTEAFF.

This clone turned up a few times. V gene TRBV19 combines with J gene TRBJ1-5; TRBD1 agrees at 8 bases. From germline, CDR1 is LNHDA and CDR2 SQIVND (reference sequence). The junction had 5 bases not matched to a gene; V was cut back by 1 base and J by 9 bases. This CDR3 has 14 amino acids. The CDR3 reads CASSIADRVTPQHF. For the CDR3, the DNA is TGTGCCAGTAGTATAGCGGACAGGGTGACGCCCCAGCATTTT.